These 15 T cell receptor beta chains were all obtained from the same sample, sequenced in a study of early T cells in non-severe SARS-CoV-2 infection. TCRdb reanalysed the 5' RACE reads using MiXCR and keeps one entry per CDR3 protein. This table holds over 50,000 distinct CDR3 sequences, approximately 12% found once. Sequenced material: whole blood. Source of these receptors: an adult who was a healthcare worker with PCR-confirmed SARS-CoV-2 infection or an uninfected control (not recorded which).

Many counts were recorded for this clonotype. This CDR3 reads CASSQGGGRYYNEQFF. As DNA, the CDR3 is TGTGCCAGCAGCCAAGGGGGCGGGAGGTATTACAATGAGCAGTTCTTC. The chain joins TRBV3-1 to TRBJ2-1, with TRBD2 matching over 8 bases. Germline V lookup: CDR1 LGHDT, CDR2 YNNKEL (reference sequence). The CDR3 covers 16 residues. V shed 1 base and J 4 bases; nucleotides not matched to a gene: 6.

This clonotype appeared a few times. The V gene is TRBV5-6, the J gene TRBJ2-1, with 9 bases matching TRBD2. V trimming: 4 bases; J trimming: 3 bases; junction bases outside the gene matches: 5. Germline V gene data show CDR1 as SGHDT and CDR2 as YYEEEE. The CDR3 has 15 amino acids. This chain's CDR3 is CASSLSGSFYNEQFF. In DNA, the CDR3 is TGTGCCAGCAGCCTTAGCGGGAGTTTCTACAATGAGCAGTTCTTC.

V is TRBV29-1 and J is TRBJ2-5, with 7 bases identical to TRBD1. This CDR3 region has 14 residues. The trim removed 3 bases at V and 0 bases at J, leaving 4 bases unmatched. CDR1 is SQVTM and CDR2 is ANQGSEA in the germline V gene. The DNA for the CDR3 is TGCAGCGTTGACGCCGGACAGGACCAAGAGACCCAGTACTTC. Translating gives CSVDAGQDQETQYF.

A few counts support this clonotype. The CDR3 DNA follows: TGTGCCAGCAGTTATGCACTAGCGGGAGGTTCGTTCTTC. It specifies CASSYALAGGSFF. The V and J genes are TRBV6-2 or TRBV6-3 and TRBJ2-1; 12 bases map to TRBD2. The CDR3 is 13 residues long. Losses at the gene ends were 3 bases for V and 15 bases for J; bases not matched to a gene: 6. Germline CDR1 MNHEY, CDR2 SVGEGT.

The chain couples TRBV6-2 or TRBV6-3 to TRBJ2-3; 11 bases agree with TRBD2. The germline gives CDR1 MNHEY, CDR2 SVGEGT. V gave up 4 bases and J gave up 6 bases; unmatched junction bases: 6. The CDR3 is 15 amino acids. The CDR3 DNA sequence: TGTGCCAGCAGTTCACTAGCGGGAGAACGCGATACGCAGTATTTT. The encoded protein is CASSSLAGERDTQYF.

This clonotype was seen ten or more times. The chain joins TRBV2 to TRBJ1-5; D is possibly TRBD1 (5 bases). CDR1 is SNHLY, CDR2 FYNNEI, per germline. This CDR3 region has 13 residues. Trimming pared 7 bases from V and 4 bases from J, leaving 11 bases between. The CDR3 sequence is CASMAEGNQPQHF. The CDR3 DNA sequence: TGTGCCAGCATGGCAGAGGGGAATCAGCCCCAGCATTTT.

The sample holds many counts of this clonotype. The rearrangement uses TRBV9 and TRBJ2-3; 11 bases match TRBD2. There are 16 residues in the CDR3. CDR1 is SGDLS, CDR2 YYNGEE, per germline. J lost 2 bases, V lost 3 bases, and 5 bases had no gene match. CDR3 residues: CASSARTSGSTDTQYF. As DNA, the CDR3 is TGTGCCAGCAGCGCCCGGACTAGCGGGTCCACAGATACGCAGTATTTT.

This clonotype has only a few counts. CDR3 DNA sequence: TGTGCCAGTAGTTACACTCGGACAGGCAGCTCCTACGAGCAGTACTTC. Translated, it gives CASSYTRTGSSYEQYF. This rearrangement joins TRBV19 to TRBJ2-7; 7 positions match TRBD1. The CDR3 is 16 amino acids. CDR1 and CDR2 (germline): LNHDA, SQIVND (reference sequence). The trim removed 5 bases at V and 0 bases at J, leaving 10 bases unmatched.

About this clonotype: This may arise from a read error, as a much more abundant clone is one base away. The rearrangement joins TRBV29-1 to TRBJ2-1, with 7 bases matching TRBD1. The CDR3 runs 13 residues. The V gene's germline CDR1 is SQVTM and CDR2 ANQGSEA. Here the CDR3 DNA reads TGCAGCATTGACGGGACAGACTACAATGAGCAGTTCTTC. Protein sequence: CSIDGTDYNEQFF.

This chain links TRBV14 with TRBJ2-2; the match to TRBD2 covers 7 bases. The germline gives CDR1 SGHDN, CDR2 FVKESK. The ends lost 1 base at V and 4 bases at J; junction bases unmatched: 6. The CDR3 runs 16 residues. CDR3: CASSQVAGVGTGELFF. The CDR3, as DNA: TGTGCCAGCAGCCAAGTGGCGGGAGTGGGCACCGGGGAGCTGTTTTTT.

V usage is TRBV7-6 and J usage is TRBJ2-2; D possibly matches TRBD1 or TRBD2 (5 bases each). This CDR3 is built from 17 residues. V lost 4 bases, J lost 1 base, and 16 bases lay in between. The germline V gene has CDR1 SGHVS and CDR2 FNYEAQ. This chain's CDR3 is CASSSNPGTENTGELFF. CDR3 in DNA: TGTGCCAGCAGCTCAAACCCCGGGACGGAGAACACCGGGGAGCTGTTTTTT.

This clonotype has ten or more counts. The CDR3 loop is CASSLVLGGRRSNQPQHF. Written as DNA, the CDR3 is TGTGCCAGCAGTTTAGTATTGGGCGGCAGGCGGAGCAATCAGCCCCAGCATTTT. The rearrangement joins TRBV12-3 or TRBV12-4 to TRBJ1-5; D gene ambiguous. The CDR3 consists of 18 residues. Trimming took 1 base from V and 1 from J, leaving 17 bases between them.

This clonotype has ten or more counts. This rearrangement joins TRBV29-1 to TRBJ1-1, with D unresolved. V shed 6 bases and J shed 1 base, with 18 bases lying between them. Germline V gives CDR1 SQVTM, CDR2 ANQGSEA. CDR3 length: 15 amino acids. This CDR3 is CSVGSVPLPNTEAFF. DNA of the CDR3: TGCAGCGTCGGAAGCGTCCCACTCCCGAACACTGAAGCTTTCTTT.

This clonotype was counted ten times or more. The chain couples TRBV10-2 to TRBJ1-5; 10 bases match TRBD1. V was pared by 8 bases and J by 0 bases, with 4 bases of the junction left unmatched. CDR3 length: 15 amino acids. CDR1 and CDR2 (germline): WSHSY, SAAADI. DNA for the CDR3: TGCGCCAGCGGGACAGGGGATAATAGCAATCAGCCCCAGCATTTT. Amino acids: CASGTGDNSNQPQHF.

This clonotype has at least ten counts. V gene TRBV11-2 combines with J gene TRBJ2-7, with no clear D. The V gene's germline CDR1 is SGHAT and CDR2 FQNNGV. The CDR3 totals 13 residues. The V gene lost 5 bases and the J gene lost 2 bases, with 10 bases spanning the gap. CDR3 loop: CASSPYRPYEQYF. As DNA, the CDR3 is TGTGCCAGCAGCCCCTATCGACCCTACGAGCAGTACTTC.